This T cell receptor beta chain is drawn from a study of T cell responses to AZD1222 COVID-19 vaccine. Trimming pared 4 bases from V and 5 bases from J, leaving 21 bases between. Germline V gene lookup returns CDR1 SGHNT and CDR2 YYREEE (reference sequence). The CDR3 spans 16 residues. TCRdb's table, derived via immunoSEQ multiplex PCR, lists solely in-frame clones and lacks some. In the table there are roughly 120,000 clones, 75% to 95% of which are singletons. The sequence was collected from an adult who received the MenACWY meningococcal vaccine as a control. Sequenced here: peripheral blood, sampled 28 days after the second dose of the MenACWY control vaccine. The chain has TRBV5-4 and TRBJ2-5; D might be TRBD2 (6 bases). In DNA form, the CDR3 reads TGTGCCAGCAGCACGGAAAAGGACTACTCCAGGGAGACCCAGTACTTC. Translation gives CASSTEKDYSRETQYF.